This T cell receptor (beta chain) was sequenced during a study of blood T cell repertoires in COVID-19 (dated by TCRdb to between 2020 and 2021). Regarding the research as a whole: The collaborator samples originated in the United States, Italy and Spain and spanned the acute and convalescent phases of COVID-19. The repertoires were released in a freely available public database intended as a resource for research on the immune response to SARS-CoV-2. The prospective study material was composed of cDNA or gDNA derived from T cells, B-cell-depleted T cells, or PBMCs. The samples were drawn from two sources: the first 160 participants of the ongoing ImmuneRACE study, and 1,000 to 1,500 subjects contributed by 6 global collaborators. Deeply sampled blood TCRbeta repertoires from subjects exposed to, actively infected with, or recovered from COVID-19 were included in the dataset. A de-identified subject ID, COVID-19 status, age in years and sex were almost always included in the sample metadata. Where HLA class I and class II types were available, the types were taken from metadata supplied by the sample provider, not from assay-based typing.

TCRbeta CDR3 regions were amplified from genomic DNA by means of the immunoSEQ Assay, a bias-controlled multiplex PCR. In the source study's methods: The number of nucleated cells in each sample was estimated by amplification of reference gene primers within the assay. Sequence reads were collapsed and filtered to measure the absolute abundance of every unique TCRbeta CDR3 rearrangement. For each sample, productive Simpson clonality was calculated by taking the square root of Simpson's diversity index across productive rearrangements. As stored in TCRdb, this immuneACCESS dataset retains in-frame rearrangements with V and J assigned. A fraction of the clones does not appear; measured against another copy, unresolved V genes explain less than half of the discrepancy, and the remainder lacks a known reason. D and trimming come from the DNA, and the V and J calls and clone size come from that table. Across this sample there are about 200,000 clones, with 70% to 90% seen only once. Jointly, the top ten make up 10% of the sample.

Points the paper makes about the study in general: Clinical and demographic metadata were provided uncurated, with the amount varying by source and participant.

Collaborating institutions collected whole blood in K2EDTA tubes following their own protocols. For TCRbeta analysis, collaborators shipped samples as frozen whole blood, isolated PBMCs, or DNA extracted from either of those sample types. A word on this clone: No cognate antigen has been identified for it. Base quality data are lacking; no much larger clone is found one base away.

V ends up 5 bases short and J 5 bases short, with an unmatched junction base count of 8. CDR1 GTSNPN and CDR2 SVGIG were looked up in the germline V gene (reference sequence). There are 14 amino acids in the CDR3, from cysteine to phenylalanine inclusive. Of all the DNA, just the CDR3 is kept, 42 bases in frame from base 1. The rearrangement combines TRBV30 with TRBJ1-1; 10 central bases correspond to TRBD1. The sequenced material came from peripheral blood. The clonotype originates from a woman of 80 years or more with acute or convalescent COVID-19. In nucleotide form, the sequence is TGTGCCTGGGATCGACAGGGGGCGCGAACTGAAGCTTTCTTT. Its coded protein is CAWDRQGARTEAFF.